What follows is one T cell receptor (beta chain) and its context. This clonotype was seen a handful of times. Its cognate antigen has yet to be identified. No per-base quality is available; no much larger clone lies one base away. The library was prepared using PCR. Sequencing was performed on a NextSeq 500. Preparation of bulk TCR libraries followed a previously described approach, with the TCR primers listed in Table S5. Purification of total RNA was performed with the Qiagen AllPrep DNA/RNA kit. Before analysis, reads from multiple sequencing runs of one library were combined. As for the authors' bioinformatics: Only reads with exact TCR constant sequence were kept, trimmed to 150 nt, and grouped by their 12-nt molecular barcodes. Within each barcode group, reads were sub-clustered at a 15% Levenshtein threshold, and quality-weighted consensus sequences were built per RNA molecule. Non-functional sequences were removed, as were lower-count sequences one edit away from another. Based on a fit of two negative binomial distributions, barcode sub-clusters having less than 20% of the maximum read count were discarded. The raw public reads went through TCRdb reprocessing: fastp at Q25, MiXCR clone calling, in-frame beta chains kept. For every CDR3 protein sequence, its rows merge into one entry that carries the most common genes and DNA. TCRdb, not the authors, supplied the V and J calls. The sample includes about 630,000 distinct CDR3 sequences, with approximately 24% observed a single time. The leading ten clones occupy about 0.81% of the sample.

The sample is drawn from a study of molecular identifiers for immune sequencing clone quantification (dated by TCRdb to about 2018). In the study overall: For a replicate experiment, RNA from approximately 20,000 or 100,000 naive CD8 T cells was divided into five aliquots, and four of the five aliquots were sequenced. The study was a methods study using CD8 T cells to benchmark molecular-identifier clustering-based TCR repertoire sequencing (MIDCIRS) and TCR RNA copy counting.

General study outcomes and caveats: Naive libraries contained spiked-in Jurkat TCR RNA (10 copies' worth), which is not part of the donor repertoire. Identical TCR molecules sharing a barcode could cause highly expanded clone sizes to be underestimated. Spiked-in Jurkat TCR RNA equivalent to a single cell was reported to be detectable even among approximately 1 million naive CD8 T cells. In CMV-specific effector cells, over 97% of molecules were held by clones above 20 RNA copies, whereas under 1% of molecules were held by such clones in naive cells. Modeling estimated about 3 recovered TCR RNA copies per cell, compared with about 10 by digital PCR, which implies about 30% capture efficiency. Without barcode sub-clustering, chimeric consensus sequences inflated TCR diversity; chimeras reached as high as 47%.

Libraries of naive CD8 T cells were generated from roughly 18,000 to 920,000 sorted cells, with 10%, 30% or 50% of the purified RNA used. Naive CD8 T cells were FACS-sorted as CD8+CD4-CCR7+CD45RA+ on a BD FACSAria II into RLT Plus buffer. Roughly 10 TCR copies' worth of Jurkat RNA were spiked into about 20,000-1,100,000 naive CD8 T cell samples to test detection sensitivity. Enrichment of CD8 T cells was done with RosetteSep CD8+ T Cell Enrichment Cocktail plus Ficoll-Paque, and ACK red cell lysis came afterward. CDR1 and CDR2, looked up from the germline V gene (reference sequence), are SGHNT and YYREEE. From the cysteine through the phenylalanine, the CDR3 covers 15 amino acids. Only the CDR3 DNA stays, 45 bases, in frame from base 1. The junction shows trimming of 0 bases on V and 1 base on J, plus 11 bases between the germline ends.

The sequence is built from TRBV5-4 and TRBJ2-7; no confident D gene assignment can be made. Input material: naive CD8+ T cells from blood, with Jurkat cell RNA spiked in. This specimen's cell subset or site label, per the study, means: FACS-sorted CD8+CD4-CCR7+CD45RA+ naive T cells. The TCR comes from a human donor in good health. Some libraries in this study had Jurkat cell RNA spiked in. CDR3 region: CASSLGERKSYEQYF. The DNA sequence follows: TGTGCCAGCAGCTTGGGTGAAAGGAAATCCTACGAGCAGTACTTC.